Below are 16 T cell receptor beta chains sequenced from a single sample in a study of beta chain features in type 1 diabetes. Study-wide results and caveats: There was a moderate but significant shortening of TCRB CDR3s in all four CD4+ subsets of Type 1 diabetes patients.

Since all of the isolated RNA was reverse transcribed, expressed TCRB transcripts were what got sequenced. Data came from immunoSEQ multiplex PCR; TCRdb stores just in-frame clones and leaves some out. The data hold about 170,000 clones, with roughly 8% observed a single time. Their antigens are not known. The sample comprised central memory CD4+ T cells from blood. These receptors were collected from a man between 18 and 29 years old with type 1 diabetes.

This clone occurred a few times. The V and J genes are TRBV7-2 and TRBJ2-2, with 9 bases aligning to TRBD2. The junction had 13 bases not matched to a gene; V was cut back by 5 bases and J by 6 bases. The germline CDR1 and CDR2 sequences are SGHTA and FQGNSA. This CDR3 contains 17 residues. CDR3: CASSRDPGLAVSGELFF. In DNA form, the CDR3 reads TGTGCCAGCAGCCGAGATCCGGGACTAGCAGTTTCCGGGGAGCTGTTTTTT.

The sample holds a few counts of this clone. The chain employs TRBV5-4 and TRBJ2-1, with 11 bases identical to TRBD2. Germline V lookup: CDR1 SGHNT, CDR2 YYREEE (reference sequence). J was trimmed by 10 bases and V by 1 base; bases with no gene match: 10. The CDR3 consists of 16 residues. CDR3 amino acids: CASSLLNLAGGEEQFF. DNA for the CDR3: TGTGCCAGCAGCTTGCTAAATCTAGCGGGAGGAGAAGAGCAGTTCTTC.

The V and J genes are TRBV7-2 and TRBJ2-3; TRBD2 matches 7 bases. This CDR3 spans 15 amino acids. V was pared by 0 bases and J by 6 bases, with 6 bases of the junction left unmatched. Germline CDR1 and CDR2: SGHTA and FQGNSA. Here the CDR3 reads CASSLARGRMDTQYF. The CDR3 DNA sequence: TGTGCCAGCAGCTTAGCTCGCGGGAGAATGGATACGCAGTATTTT.

The chain employs TRBV28 and TRBJ1-2; the D gene is possibly TRBD1 (5 bases). The CDR3 loop spans 12 amino acids. V lost 5 bases and J lost 6, with 10 bases in between. Per the germline V gene, CDR1 is MDHEN and CDR2 is SYDVKM. CDR3 protein: CASSLLRDGYTF. CDR3 in DNA: TGTGCCAGCAGTCTACTCAGGGATGGCTACACCTTC.

The CDR3 DNA reads TGTGCCAGCAGCCTAGCGGGAGCTAGCACAGATACGCAGTATTTT. Encoded protein: CASSLAGASTDTQYF. The chain links TRBV5-4 to TRBJ2-3; 10 bases map to TRBD2. The germline gives CDR1 SGHNT, CDR2 YYREEE (reference sequence). The CDR3 covers 15 residues. After removal of 4 bases from V and 0 bases from J, the junction contained 2 bases not matched to a gene.

This clone was seen a handful of times. The V call is TRBV6-5, the J call TRBJ1-2; 8 bases match TRBD1. V dropped 6 bases and J dropped 4; count of bases not matched to a gene: 7. Germline loops: CDR1 MNHEY, CDR2 SVGAGI. The CDR3 runs to 14 residues. The CDR3 reads CASRTGQGIYGYTF. The CDR3 nucleotides read TGTGCCAGCAGAACAGGACAGGGAATCTATGGCTACACCTTC.

This clone was picked up a small number of times. The chain employs TRBV5-6 and TRBJ2-7; 7 positions agree with TRBD2. The CDR3 loop spans 14 amino acids. The V and J ends lost 1 base and 4 bases, in that order; junction bases with no gene match: 5. Germline V gives CDR1 SGHDT, CDR2 YYEEEE. CDR3 sequence: CASSLPGEGYEQYF. The CDR3 bases are TGTGCCAGCAGCTTGCCCGGGGAGGGGTACGAGCAGTACTTC.

This clone was observed a few times. The chain joins TRBV4-3 to TRBJ1-1; D is unclear. Germline CDR1 reads LGHNA; CDR2 reads YSLEER. Trimming stripped 4 bases from V and 1 base from J, with 7 bases between. The CDR3 covers 13 residues. The CDR3 is CASSLEGNTEAFF. CDR3 DNA: TGCGCCAGCAGCCTCGAGGGGAACACTGAAGCTTTCTTT.

The table lists this clone with a few counts. The rearrangement joins TRBV28 to TRBJ2-2; TRBD2 matches at 14 bases. CDR3 length equals 15 residues. Germline V gene data show CDR1 as MDHEN and CDR2 as SYDVKM. The junction had 5 bases not matched to a gene; V was cut back by 6 bases and J by 8 bases. CDR3 bases: TGTGCCAGCAGCGGACTAGCGGGGGGAATTGGGGAGCTGTTTTTT. Encoded protein: CASSGLAGGIGELFF.

This clone came up a few times. The rearrangement joins TRBV4-3 to TRBJ1-6, with 7 nucleotides matching TRBD1. CDR3 length equals 20 residues. CDR1 is LGHNA and CDR2 is YSLEER in the germline V gene. After removal of 0 bases from V and 7 bases from J, the junction contained 18 bases not matched to a gene. CDR3 nucleotides: TGCGCCAGCAGCCAAGACGTCGGTACAGGGGCCTCCTTTTTCAATTCACCCCTCCACTTT. It yields the protein CASSQDVGTGASFFNSPLHF.

This clone came up a few times. The V call is TRBV29-1, the J call TRBJ1-1; unclear D gene. V was clipped by 7 bases and J by 1 base, with 7 bases between them. There are 11 residues in the CDR3. The V gene's germline CDR1 is SQVTM and CDR2 ANQGSEA. The DNA of the CDR3 is TGCAGCGCACGAGGGAACACTGAAGCTTTCTTT. Amino acids: CSARGNTEAFF.

This clone was seen only a few times. The chain combines TRBV2 with TRBJ2-5, with 7 positions matching TRBD1. This CDR3 is built from 12 residues. Germline assignment: CDR1 SNHLY and CDR2 FYNNEI. V lost 8 bases and J lost 1; bases outside the gene matches: 1. The DNA of the CDR3 is TGTGCCAGCCGGGACAGCCAAGAGACCCAGTACTTC. Its protein product is CASRDSQETQYF.

This clone has more than one count but fewer than ten. The rearrangement joins TRBV6-5 to TRBJ1-6, with D possibly matching TRBD1 (6 bases). The CDR3 runs 14 residues. Trimming took off 2 bases at V and 7 bases at J, with 9 bases between the two ends. Germline CDR1 MNHEY, CDR2 SVGAGI. As DNA, the CDR3 is TGTGCCAGCAGTTACCGGACAGAGAATTCACCCCTCCACTTT. As protein: CASSYRTENSPLHF.

This clone appeared a few times. The rearrangement joins TRBV27 to TRBJ1-1; no clear D gene. Germline V CDR1 and CDR2: MNHEY, SMNVEV (reference sequence). Trimming left V 0 bases short and J 4 bases short, with 6 bases between. The CDR3 runs 13 residues. In DNA form, the CDR3 reads TGTGCCAGCAGTTTATCAGAGTTCACTGAAGCTTTCTTT. Translating gives CASSLSEFTEAFF.

The chain recombines TRBV6-1 with TRBJ1-2; tentatively, D is TRBD1 (6 bases). The CDR3 is made up of 14 amino acids. V was shortened by 0 bases and J by 4 bases, with 9 bases between the two germline ends. The germline V gene has CDR1 MNHNS and CDR2 SASEGT. For the CDR3, the DNA is TGTGCCAGCAGTGAAGCAGCACAGGGCTATGGCTACACCTTC. Its protein product is CASSEAAQGYGYTF.

In DNA form, the CDR3 reads TGTGCCTGCCGAGGTGGCTACGAGCAGTACTTC. Its protein is CACRGGYEQYF. The V gene is TRBV19, the J gene TRBJ2-7; D remains unclear. This CDR3 contains 11 residues. Between the trimmed V and J ends, which lost 11 bases and 3 bases, there was a span of 11 bases. Per germline, CDR1 LNHDA and CDR2 SQIVND (reference sequence).